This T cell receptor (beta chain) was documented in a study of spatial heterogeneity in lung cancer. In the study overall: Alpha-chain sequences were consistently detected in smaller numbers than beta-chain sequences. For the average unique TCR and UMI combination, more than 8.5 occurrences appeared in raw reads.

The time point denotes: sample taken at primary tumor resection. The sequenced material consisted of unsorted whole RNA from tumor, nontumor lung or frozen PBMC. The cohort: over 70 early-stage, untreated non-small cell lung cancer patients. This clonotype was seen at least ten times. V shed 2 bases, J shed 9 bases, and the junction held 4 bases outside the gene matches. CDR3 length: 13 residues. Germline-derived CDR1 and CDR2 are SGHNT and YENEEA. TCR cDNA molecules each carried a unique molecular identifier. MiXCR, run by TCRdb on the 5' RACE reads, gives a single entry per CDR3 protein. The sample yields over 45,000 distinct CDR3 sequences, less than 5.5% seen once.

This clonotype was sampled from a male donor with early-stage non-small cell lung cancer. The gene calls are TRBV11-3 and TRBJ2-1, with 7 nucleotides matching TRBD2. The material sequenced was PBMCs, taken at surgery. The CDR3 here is CASSLHGEGEQFF. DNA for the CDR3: TGTGCCAGCAGCTTACACGGGGAGGGTGAGCAGTTCTTC.